This TCR beta chain stems from a study of blood T cells in healthy people across ages. Unmatched junction bases numbered 5, after V lost 6 bases and J lost 0 bases. Germline V lookup: CDR1 MNHEY, CDR2 SMNVEV (reference sequence). CDR3 length equals 15 residues. Next came a second PCR, run for about 6 to 12 cycles, which used a sample-barcoded 5' primer along with a J-beta primer mix. In TCRdb, the 5' RACE reads were re-called with MiXCR into one record per CDR3 protein. Of fewer than 750,000 distinct CDR3 sequences listed, 47% are singletons. Input material: blood. V is TRBV27 and J is TRBJ2-1; TRBD2 matches 7 bases. This clonotype was sampled from a man at least 80 years old in good health. The CDR3 loop is CASRRREVSYNEQFF. In DNA form, the CDR3 reads TGTGCCAGCAGGAGACGGGAGGTCTCCTACAATGAGCAGTTCTTC.